This T cell receptor (beta chain) was captured in a study of cytomegalovirus exposure and HLA in healthy donors. V lost 6 bases and J lost 0; bases outside the gene matches: 5. The V gene's germline CDR1 is SNHLY and CDR2 FYNNEI. The CDR3 runs to 15 residues. Concerning this clone: Its antigen is unidentified.

Whole-study results and caveats: Later analysis reportedly placed an Asian-associated ancestry cluster below the approximately 730-donor mean in N-insertions. Later analysis associated a missense DCLRE1C variant with TCR beta V- and J-gene trimming.

13 Jbeta primers and 60 Vbeta primers were used for the PCR. Here immunoSEQ multiplex PCR was the method, and the copy in TCRdb shows in-frame clones only, minus some. This table holds some 61,000 clones, about 81% found once. The TCR sequence derives from a human donor in good health. The rearrangement links TRBV2 to TRBJ1-5; 7 bases align to TRBD1. The sequenced sample consisted of PBMCs. The CDR3 sequence is CASSPQGPSNQPQHF. The CDR3 DNA reads TGTGCCAGCAGCCCACAGGGGCCTAGCAATCAGCCCCAGCATTTT.